Each of the 8 T cell receptor beta chains below was sequenced from the same sample in a study of prognosis after radiotherapy for stage I lung cancer. With two-round multiplex PCR, TCR beta CDR3 sequences were amplified from genomic DNA. The first PCR round targeted every TRBV and TRBJ gene with specific primers. TCRdb recomputed calls from the multiplex PCR reads with MiXCR, one row per CDR3 protein. The data contain 17,000 or so distinct CDR3 sequences, over 25% of them singletons. The sequenced sample was PBMCs, obtained before or after stereotactic body radiation therapy (not recorded which). The receptor set was obtained from a donor at least 50 years old with non-small cell lung cancer.

In this sample, this clonotype turned up many times. The J gene is TRBJ2-3, the V gene TRBV14, with D possibly called TRBD1 or TRBD2 (5 bases each). CDR3 length: 16 amino acids. V dropped 3 bases and J dropped 2 bases, with 15 bases sitting between them. From germline, CDR1 is SGHDN and CDR2 FVKESK. The CDR3 bases are TGTGCCAGCAGCCATTCCCGGGGACGGACCACAGATACGCAGTATTTT. This translates into CASSHSRGRTTDTQYF.

As for this clonotype: One end of the junction varies from germline; a read error may be responsible. Here the CDR3 reads CSSSQGIEQFF. CDR3 nucleotide sequence: TGCTCCAGCAGCCAAGGTATTGAGCAGTTCTTC. This sequence joins TRBV5-1 and TRBJ2-1; D is uncertain. The CDR3 runs 11 residues. The germline gives CDR1 SGHRS, CDR2 YFSETQ.

This clonotype counts as medium-sized. This chain uses TRBV5-1 with TRBJ2-1; no reliable D call. Germline lookup yields CDR1 SGHRS and CDR2 YFSETQ. Trimming shortened V by 0 bases and J by 9 bases, and 10 bases separated the two germline ends. The CDR3 loop spans 13 amino acids. The CDR3 nucleotides are TGCGCCAGCAGCTTGGCACCCCAGGCTGAGCAGTTCTTC. Encoded protein: CASSLAPQAEQFF.

The chain uses TRBV28 and TRBJ1-6; D possibly corresponds to TRBD1 (5 bases). The V gene's germline CDR1 is MDHEN and CDR2 SYDVKM. The CDR3 consists of 12 residues. CDR3 coding DNA: TGTGCATATGGGACGGGTATTTCACCCCTCCACTTT. Translation: CAYGTGISPLHF.

This clonotype has at least ten counts. This sequence joins TRBV28 and TRBJ1-4, with a weak D call TRBD1 (5 bases). Germline CDR1 and CDR2: MDHEN and SYDVKM. The length of the CDR3 is 17 residues. V was cut by 7 bases and J by 2 bases, with 20 bases left in between. CDR3 sequence: CASKGRRWTDTNEKLFF. The CDR3, as DNA: TGTGCCAGCAAGGGGAGGCGCTGGACCGATACTAATGAAAAACTGTTTTTT.

This clonotype was recorded many times. V usage is TRBV5-1 and J usage is TRBJ2-5; D perhaps matches TRBD2 (5 bases). The germline V and J ends were trimmed by 0 bases and 7 bases, with 10 bases remaining between them. Germline lookup yields CDR1 SGHRS and CDR2 YFSETQ. The CDR3 length is 13 residues. The CDR3 loop is CASSLGTAGTQYF. CDR3 nucleotide sequence: TGCGCCAGCAGCTTGGGGACCGCGGGGACCCAGTACTTC.

This clonotype was seen ten or more times. Here the CDR3 reads CASSEASGRNEQFF. The CDR3 nucleotides are TGCGCCAGCAGCGAAGCTAGCGGGAGGAATGAGCAGTTCTTC. This chain connects TRBV5-1 to TRBJ2-1, with 11 bases matching TRBD2. Germline CDR1 is SGHRS and CDR2 is YFSETQ. CDR3 size: 14 residues. V dropped 4 bases and J dropped 7; count of bases not matched to a gene: 4.

This sequence joins TRBV28 and TRBJ2-7, with 11 bases that match TRBD2. The CDR3 is made up of 16 amino acids. Per germline, CDR1 MDHEN and CDR2 SYDVKM. Trimming at V came to 7 bases and at J to 4 bases, leaving 12 bases not matched to a gene. CDR3 DNA sequence: TGTGCCAGCATTCCCCGGGGTAGCGGGGGGGGATACGAGCAGTACTTC. Amino acid sequence: CASIPRGSGGGYEQYF.